This T cell receptor beta chain was sequenced for a study of T-cell memory formation after mild COVID-19. In this sample, this clonotype turned up many times. The germline V and J ends were trimmed by 10 bases and 0 bases, with 17 bases remaining between them. Germline loops: CDR1 SGHRS, CDR2 YFSETQ. The CDR3 extends over 15 amino acids. 5'RACE primed at constant segments yielded TCR alpha and TCR beta cDNA libraries bearing sample barcodes and UMIs. TCRdb recomputed calls from the 5' RACE reads with MiXCR, one row per CDR3 protein. Among 140,000 or so distinct CDR3 sequences listed, 15% to 20% were seen once.

This receptor was identified in an adult woman who had mild COVID-19 (a few samples of this study predate the infection). Cell type and time point are not known. Sequencing used PBMCs or a T cell subset sorted from them (not recorded which). The chain has TRBV5-1 and TRBJ2-1; D is tentatively TRBD1 or TRBD2 (5 bases each). This CDR3 reads CACREGQSSYNEQFF. CDR3 sequence (DNA): TGCGCCTGCCGTGAGGGGCAAAGCTCCTACAATGAGCAGTTCTTC.